These 30 T cell receptor beta chains were sequenced from one sample in a study of T cell responses to AZD1222 COVID-19 vaccine. Measured with immunoSEQ multiplex PCR; TCRdb has only the in-frame clones, and not every one. The sample holds roughly 120,000 clones, 92% seen once. The sample was peripheral blood, taken on day 0 of AZD1222 vaccination. These receptors were taken from an adult in good health.

This clone appeared many times. V and J are TRBV19 and TRBJ1-5, with TRBD1 identical over 7 bases. This CDR3 contains 16 residues. Germline values: CDR1 LNHDA, CDR2 SQIVND (reference sequence). Germline trimming cut 0 bases from V and 6 bases from J; bases unmatched to any gene: 8. CDR3: CASSIDWTGYLQPQHF. The CDR3 DNA sequence: TGTGCCAGTAGTATAGATTGGACAGGCTATCTTCAGCCCCAGCATTTT.

The V gene is TRBV4-3, the J gene TRBJ2-7, with D possibly TRBD1 on 6 matching bases. With 0 bases removed from V and 1 base from J, the gap between germline ends came to 13 bases. The CDR3 spans 16 residues. Per the germline V gene, CDR1 is LGHNA and CDR2 is YSLEER. The chain's CDR3 is CASSQDFWQGSYEQYF. The DNA of the CDR3 is TGCGCCAGCAGCCAAGATTTTTGGCAGGGGTCCTACGAGCAGTACTTC.

The chain has TRBV7-9 and TRBJ1-5; the D is unclear. The germline V gene encodes CDR1 SEHNR and CDR2 FQNEAQ (reference sequence). Trimming cost V 3 bases and J 2 bases, with 11 bases left between them. The CDR3 length is 15 residues. The CDR3 DNA reads TGTGCCAGCAGCTTGGGAGGGAGGGGCAATCAGCCCCAGCATTTT. Translation gives CASSLGGRGNQPQHF.

The rearrangement links TRBV6-2 or TRBV6-3 to TRBJ2-2, with 9 bases matching TRBD1. V shed 3 bases and J 6 bases; nucleotides not matched to a gene: 2. CDR1 is MNHEY, CDR2 SVGEGT, per germline. The CDR3 consists of 14 residues. The CDR3: CASSYRQGAGELFF. CDR3 DNA: TGTGCCAGCAGTTATAGACAGGGGGCCGGGGAGCTGTTTTTT.

The CDR3 spells CASSYSTGGGEDTQYF. CDR3 DNA sequence: TGTGCCAGCAGTTACTCGACGGGCGGGGGGGAGGATACGCAGTATTTT. This sequence joins TRBV6-5 and TRBJ2-3; the match to TRBD2 covers 9 bases. Per the germline V gene, CDR1 is MNHEY and CDR2 is SVGAGI. This CDR3 is built from 16 residues. V gave up 0 bases and J gave up 6 bases; unmatched junction bases: 7.

In nucleotides, the CDR3 is TGTGCCAGCAGCCCCCCGGGGGCTATCTGGAATGAGCAGTTCTTC. Residues: CASSPPGAIWNEQFF. V usage is TRBV5-6 and J usage is TRBJ2-1; the D call may be TRBD1 or TRBD2 (6 bases each). Germline V gene data show CDR1 as SGHDT and CDR2 as YYEEEE. Trimming removed 4 bases at V and 7 bases at J, with 18 bases between. This CDR3 region has 15 residues.

In DNA form, the CDR3 reads TGTGCCAGCAGTAGAGGGATCGGGGAGCTGTTTTTT. This encodes CASSRGIGELFF. The genes are TRBV5-4 and TRBJ2-2, with a tentative D call TRBD2 (5 bases). V shed 5 bases and J shed 7 bases, with 9 bases lying between them. Germline V gives CDR1 SGHNT, CDR2 YYREEE (reference sequence). This CDR3 comprises 12 residues.

The rearrangement uses TRBV5-1 and TRBJ2-5; 11 nucleotides match TRBD2. The CDR3 runs to 17 residues. V dropped 1 base and J dropped 0; count of bases not matched to a gene: 5. CDR1 is SGHRS, CDR2 YFSETQ, per germline. The CDR3 spells CASSLFPSGGNQETQYF. DNA for the CDR3: TGCGCCAGCAGCTTGTTCCCTAGCGGGGGGAACCAAGAGACCCAGTACTTC.

This chain uses TRBV28 with TRBJ1-2, with no clear D. Germline CDR1 and CDR2: MDHEN and SYDVKM. V was pared by 1 base and J by 3 bases, with 9 bases between. This CDR3 has 14 amino acids. The CDR3, as DNA: TGTGCCAGCAGTTTATACTCGGCAGACTATGGCTACACCTTC. Translating gives CASSLYSADYGYTF.

The CDR3 loop is CASSLGGGIVYTQYF. The CDR3 coding sequence is TGTGCCAGCAGCTTAGGGGGTGGGATAGTGTATACGCAGTATTTT. The rearrangement joins TRBV7-2 to TRBJ2-3, with D uncertain. CDR1 SGHTA and CDR2 FQGNSA come from the germline V gene. The CDR3 has 15 residues. The ends were cut back, 1 base at V and 7 bases at J, with 15 bases in the middle.

J is TRBJ1-1 and V is TRBV5-1; D may be TRBD1 (5 bases). V was shortened by 0 bases and J by 0 bases, with 15 bases between the two germline ends. This CDR3 is 17 amino acids long. Germline values: CDR1 SGHRS, CDR2 YFSETQ. The CDR3 loop reads CASSLALRGGMNTEAFF. The CDR3 DNA reads TGCGCCAGCAGCTTGGCCTTGAGGGGCGGGATGAACACTGAAGCTTTCTTT.

The V call is TRBV9, the J call TRBJ2-2; 9 bases line up with TRBD1. V was pared by 3 bases and J by 3 bases, with 6 bases of the junction left unmatched. Germline V gene data show CDR1 as SGDLS and CDR2 as YYNGEE. The length of the CDR3 is 16 residues. DNA for the CDR3: TGTGCCAGCAGCGGAACGGGACAGGGACACACCGGGGAGCTGTTTTTT. Translated: CASSGTGQGHTGELFF.

The chain has TRBV10-3 and TRBJ2-7, with 8 bases aligning to TRBD2. This CDR3 spans 22 amino acids. Trimming cost V 6 bases and J 0 bases; bases outside gene matches: 28. Germline V gene sequence: CDR1 ENHRY, CDR2 SYGVKD. The CDR3 sequence is CAIRNSAKPTSGPPPISYEQYF. The CDR3 coding sequence is TGTGCCATCAGAAATAGCGCTAAGCCAACTAGCGGTCCCCCCCCCATCTCCTACGAGCAGTACTTC.

The rearrangement links TRBV7-9 to TRBJ1-1, with a possible D match to TRBD1 (6 bases). The germline V gene has CDR1 SEHNR and CDR2 FQNEAQ (reference sequence). There are 15 residues in the CDR3. Trimming took 3 bases from V and 1 from J, leaving 12 bases between them. The CDR3 DNA sequence: TGTGCCAGCAGCTTGAGGGGCAGGGGGAACACTGAAGCTTTCTTT. Translating gives CASSLRGRGNTEAFF. Full variable domain (remainder filled in from reference TRBV7-9 and TRBJ1-1): DTGVSQNPRHKITKRGQNVTFRCDPISEHNRLYWYRQTLGQGPEFLTYFQNEAQLEKSRLLSDRFSAERPKGSFSTLEIQRTEQGDSAMYLCASSLRGRGNTEAFFGQGTRLTVV.

The genes are TRBV27 and TRBJ1-1; D unresolved. Germline lookup yields CDR1 MNHEY and CDR2 SMNVEV (reference sequence). The V and J ends lost 0 bases and 3 bases respectively, with 8 bases between them. The CDR3 runs to 14 residues. Written as DNA, the CDR3 is TGTGCCAGCAGTTTATCGGGCGCGGACACTGAAGCTTTCTTT. Amino acid sequence: CASSLSGADTEAFF.

The chain employs TRBV5-6 and TRBJ2-5; D tentatively reads TRBD1 or TRBD2 (5 bases each). This CDR3 has 15 amino acids. CDR1 and CDR2 (germline): SGHDT, YYEEEE. V lost 0 bases and J lost 3, with 12 bases in between. The CDR3 spells CASSLGTGTKETQYF. CDR3 nucleotides: TGTGCCAGCAGCTTGGGAACCGGGACGAAAGAGACCCAGTACTTC.

The chain joins TRBV4-3 to TRBJ1-2; a weak D match, TRBD1 (5 bases). This CDR3 is built from 14 residues. CDR1 LGHNA and CDR2 YSLEER come from the germline V gene. The V end lost 0 bases, the J end lost 5 bases, and 10 bases lay between the germline ends. CDR3 sequence (DNA): TGCGCCAGCAGCCAAGATTTCAAGGGGTATGGCTACACCTTC. This sequence encodes CASSQDFKGYGYTF.

The gene calls are TRBV4-1 and TRBJ2-7, with D perhaps matching TRBD2 (5 bases). This CDR3 region has 12 residues. V was pared by 3 bases and J by 2 bases, with 5 bases between. The germline gives CDR1 MGHRA, CDR2 YSYEKL. CDR3 sequence (DNA): TGCGCCAGCAGCCAGACTACCTACGAGCAGTACTTC. It is translated as CASSQTTYEQYF.

The genes are TRBV6-2 or TRBV6-3 and TRBJ2-5, with no clear D. Per the germline V gene, CDR1 is MNHEY and CDR2 is SVGEGT. This CDR3 has 12 amino acids. The V end lost 2 bases, the J end lost 6 bases, and 7 bases lay between the germline ends. The CDR3 sequence is CASSYPVKTQYF. In DNA form, the CDR3 reads TGTGCCAGCAGTTACCCTGTGAAGACCCAGTACTTC.

This chain joins TRBV7-9 and TRBJ2-5; no clear D. Germline-derived CDR1 and CDR2 are SEHNR and FQNEAQ (reference sequence). V lost 3 bases and J lost 2, with 13 bases in between. This CDR3 is built from 15 residues. The CDR3 nucleotides read TGTGCCAGCAGCTTGTGGTGGGCGTGGCAAGAGACCCAGTACTTC. This encodes CASSLWWAWQETQYF.

About this clone: A read error may account for a junction end that differs from germline. The chain is built from TRBV27 and TRBJ2-3, with 11 positions matching TRBD2. Germline V gene sequence: CDR1 MNHEY, CDR2 SMNVEV (reference sequence). CDR3 size: 15 residues. In nucleotides, the CDR3 is TGTGCCGGCAGTTTATCGAATAGCGGGGGGGGTACGCAGTATTTT. Its translation: CAGSLSNSGGGTQYF.

The rearrangement links TRBV7-9 to TRBJ1-5, with TRBD1 as a possible D gene (6 bases). This CDR3 comprises 13 residues. Trimming removed 5 bases at V and 1 base at J, with 6 bases between. Looked up from germline, CDR1 is SEHNR and CDR2 is FQNEAQ (reference sequence). The CDR3 loop is CASSGQSNQPQHF. The CDR3 DNA reads as TGTGCCAGCAGCGGACAGAGCAATCAGCCCCAGCATTTT.

The chain links TRBV14 to TRBJ2-7; a weak D match, TRBD1 (6 bases). This CDR3 has 16 amino acids. Trimming took off 4 bases at V and 0 bases at J, with 16 bases between the two ends. Germline CDR1 SGHDN, CDR2 FVKESK. In DNA, the CDR3 is TGTGCCAGCAGCCGAGATGACAGGTGGAGCTCCTACGAGCAGTACTTC. This gives the protein CASSRDDRWSSYEQYF.

The CDR3 region is CASSTAASYEQYF. The CDR3 bases are TGTGCCAGCAGTACGGCGGCGAGCTACGAGCAGTACTTC. The V and J genes are TRBV6-5 and TRBJ2-7; unclear D gene. Germline lookup yields CDR1 MNHEY and CDR2 SVGAGI. V lost 5 bases to trimming and J lost 3 bases, with 11 bases between them. This CDR3 contains 13 residues.

This chain joins TRBV11-2 and TRBJ2-3, with 8 bases aligning to TRBD1. This CDR3 has 15 residues. With V trimmed by 5 bases and J by 5 bases, 9 bases remained unmatched. Germline V gene data show CDR1 as SGHAT and CDR2 as FQNNGV. CDR3 coding DNA: TGTGCCAGCAGCATGAAGCCAGGGGGCATAGATACGCAGTATTTT. It translates to CASSMKPGGIDTQYF. The whole variable domain, remainder taken from reference TRBV11-2 and TRBJ2-3, is EAGVAQSPRYKIIEKRQSVAFWCNPISGHATLYWYQQILGQGPKLLIQFQNNGVVDDSQLPKDRFSAERLKGVDSTLKIQPAKLEDSAVYLCASSMKPGGIDTQYFGPGTRLTVL.

The rearrangement links TRBV28 to TRBJ1-2, with 12 nucleotides matching TRBD1. V was clipped by 5 bases and J by 6 bases; unmatched bases: 4. The germline gives CDR1 MDHEN, CDR2 SYDVKM. CDR3 length equals 14 residues. CDR3 loop: CASSRGTGGDGYTF. CDR3 nucleotide sequence: TGTGCCAGCAGTCGCGGGACAGGGGGCGATGGCTACACCTTC.

This rearrangement joins TRBV10-1 to TRBJ2-2; 9 positions agree with TRBD2. Germline V CDR1 and CDR2: WNHNN, SYGVQD (reference sequence). The ends lost 4 bases at V and 3 bases at J; junction bases unmatched: 6. The CDR3 loop spans 16 amino acids. The CDR3 region is CASSGVSGRYTGELFF. Written as DNA, the CDR3 is TGCGCCAGCAGTGGGGTAAGCGGGAGGTACACCGGGGAGCTGTTTTTT.

The rearrangement joins TRBV7-8 to TRBJ1-1; D is perhaps TRBD1 (6 bases). Trimming left V 1 base short and J 3 bases short, with 15 bases between. Germline lookup yields CDR1 SGHVS and CDR2 FQNEAQ. CDR3 length: 16 residues. The CDR3 reads CASSLDVGGYDTEAFF. In DNA, the CDR3 is TGTGCCAGCAGCTTAGATGTTGGGGGCTACGACACTGAAGCTTTCTTT.

Here the CDR3 reads CASSLGTGTGELFF. The CDR3 DNA follows: TGTGCCAGCAGCTTGGGAACGGGCACCGGGGAGCTGTTTTTT. V and J are TRBV5-8 and TRBJ2-2; no definite D call. This CDR3 spans 14 amino acids. Trimming took off 0 bases at V and 4 bases at J, with 7 bases between the two ends. CDR1 and CDR2 from the germline V gene are SGHTS and YDEGEE.

This clone was recorded once. The genes are TRBV3-1 (or the pseudogene TRBV3-2) and TRBJ2-5; no firm D call. The germline V gene encodes CDR1 LGHDT and CDR2 YNNKEL (reference sequence). V lost 0 bases and J lost 2, with 10 bases in between. The CDR3 contains 15 residues. The CDR3 is CASSQDLAKQETQYF. The CDR3 DNA is TGTGCCAGCAGCCAAGATTTGGCTAAACAAGAGACCCAGTACTTC.